This T cell receptor beta chain is drawn from a study of T cell repertoires in cytomegalovirus infection. Study background: A matching HLA type, together with CMV infection, was signaled by public TCR beta signatures.

TCRdb independently ran MiXCR on the reads; one entry per CDR3 protein. The sample holds about 490,000 distinct CDR3 sequences, around 11% seen once. Only a few counts were recorded for this clonotype. Germline-derived CDR1 and CDR2 are DFQATT and SNEGSKA (reference sequence). The CDR3 consists of 15 residues. V lost 6 bases to trimming and J lost 5 bases, with 19 bases between them. The chain combines TRBV20-1 with TRBJ2-2; D is perhaps TRBD1 or TRBD2 (7 bases each). The clonotype was recovered from a human donor in good health (CMV status not recorded). Some clones in this sample may be carry-over from other donors' samples. Sequenced input: PBMCs. CDR3 residues: CSAAGAGGLTGELFF. The CDR3 nucleotides are TGCAGTGCGGCGGGAGCAGGGGGATTGACCGGGGAGCTGTTTTTT.